This TCR beta chain was recorded in a study of regulatory T cells in long-lasting Graves disease (dated by TCRdb to about 2021). Concerning the study at large: Persistent Graves' disease was defined as persistently positive TSH receptor autoantibodies together with antithyroid drug treatment for over 5 years. The study took place in China and was registered as a clinical trial. In the clinical cohort, patients with persistent Graves' disease had used antithyroid drugs for an average of around 10 years. This study used TCR sequencing and RNA sequencing of peripheral blood to compare persistent Graves' disease patients against newly diagnosed Graves' disease patients. A total of roughly 35 samples were covered by TCR sequencing, comprising approximately 13 persistent and around 20 newly diagnosed Graves' disease patients. What the research found in general, with its limitations: The authors acknowledged the small sample size as a limitation that may reduce accuracy. Persistent disease showed preferential use of TRBV28, TRBJ1-2 and TRBJ2-5, whereas newly diagnosed disease favored TRBV20-1 and TRBJ2-1. A larger number of public clonotypes was shared among persistent patients (approximately 3,000) than among newly diagnosed patients (over 850). Compared with newly diagnosed patients, patients with persistent Graves' disease had lower TCR Shannon entropy and fewer highly expanded clones, which suggests clonal expansion. Sequencing and analysis were restricted to the TCR beta chain. Because the primary lesion, thyroid tissue, could not be accessed, the study looked at peripheral blood alone.

As concerns this clonotype: Its antigen is unknown. Per-base quality was not reported, and no clone a single base away is much larger than it.

Reading the label with the study, this specimen's time point is: persistent/refractory GD, antithyroid drugs over 5 years with positive TRAb. For both TCR sequencing and RNA sequencing, RNA was extracted from PBMCs using TRIzol. Graves' disease was diagnosed according to American Thyroid Association guidelines. Patients were recruited from an endocrinology department in Xi'an, China. Each patient gave 7.5 to 10 milliliters of peripheral blood, collected in an EDTA anticoagulant tube. Ficoll Paque Plus density gradient separation was used to isolate PBMCs, and no further T cell sorting was done. An Agilent 2100 Bioanalyzer and agarose gel were used to assess RNA quality, and a NanoDrop 2000 was used to measure RNA concentration. CDR1 MDHEN and CDR2 SYDVKM were looked up in the germline V gene. From the cysteine up to the phenylalanine, the CDR3 has a length of 15 residues. The CDR3 DNA has 45 bases and is translated from base 1. Germline trimming: 6 bases from V, 2 bases from J; junction bases outside gene matches: 6.

Library generation was performed with multiplex PCR. The instrument was an Illumina HiSeq 4000. TCR beta libraries were built with iRepertoire HTBI primers and Arm-PCR amplification of CDR3 regions. Before sequencing, the PCR products underwent gel purification. As for how the authors treated the data: Gene usage analysis of CDR3 amino acid clonotypes relied on the approximately 62 TRBV and around 14 TRBJ segments identified across samples. Filtered high-quality paired reads were merged into contigs using COPE and FqMerger. BLAST was used to align contigs to IMGT TRBV, TRBD and TRBJ reference genes, with CDR3 defined following IMGT. Any clonotype with a frequency above 0.1% was counted as a highly expanded clone. Repertoire diversity was measured by Shannon entropy, and V-J evenness by the Gini coefficient. A clonotype was considered public if more than one individual shared it. The public reads were reprocessed in TCRdb via fastp at Q25 and MiXCR, keeping in-frame beta chains. Rows are unified per CDR3 protein, each entry keeping the most common DNA and genes. None of the V and J calls come from the authors' own analysis; TCRdb made them. The sample contains about 300,000 distinct CDR3 sequences, around a fifth of them found a single time. The top ten constitute roughly three fifths of the sample.

This sequence originates from a female donor with Graves disease. Sequenced here: peripheral blood mononuclear cells (PBMCs), sampled when the disease was refractory, from a patient treated with antithyroid drugs. The V gene is TRBV28 and the J gene is TRBJ2-7, and 11 junction bases match TRBD1. The CDR3 protein is CASRTQGQGAYEQYF. The DNA sequence reads TGTGCCAGCAGAACCCAGGGACAGGGGGCCTACGAGCAGTACTTC.